Each of the 26 T cell receptor beta chains below was sequenced from the same sample in a study of identical twins. Each CDR3 protein gets one entry after TCRdb re-called the 5' RACE reads with MiXCR. The data hold hundreds of thousands of distinct CDR3 sequences, with about 20% observed a single time. These data also featured in a second study, about yellow fever vaccine responses in identical twins.

Sequenced sample: CD4+ T cells sorted from blood. These receptors were collected from a woman in her late teens or twenties in good health.

This clonotype has only a few counts. The chain couples TRBV12-3 or TRBV12-4 to TRBJ2-5, with 9 bases lining up with TRBD1. The CDR3 length is 16 residues. J gave up 3 bases and V 1 base, and 6 bases lay outside the gene matches. CDR3 sequence reads: CASSLVGGTGKETQYF. CDR3 nucleotide sequence: TGTGCCAGCAGTTTAGTGGGGGGGACAGGGAAAGAGACCCAGTACTTC.

The genes are TRBV10-3 and TRBJ2-7; D ambiguous. The V end lost 7 bases, the J end lost 0 bases, and 7 bases lay between the germline ends. The CDR3 is 12 residues long. Germline values: CDR1 ENHRY, CDR2 SYGVKD. CDR3: CAITDTSYEQYF. DNA for the CDR3: TGTGCCATCACTGACACCTCCTACGAGCAGTACTTC.

This chain connects TRBV10-3 to TRBJ2-1, with a possible D match to TRBD2 (5 bases). V gave up 6 bases and J gave up 6 bases, with 12 bases separating them. CDR3 size: 13 residues. Germline values: CDR1 ENHRY, CDR2 SYGVKD. The CDR3 region is CAIRADQVNEQFF. CDR3 bases: TGTGCCATCAGAGCGGATCAGGTCAATGAGCAGTTCTTC.

This clonotype was seen at least ten times. The chain links TRBV3-1 to TRBJ1-1; D unclear. This CDR3 spans 14 amino acids. Trimming took off 6 bases at V and 4 bases at J, with 15 bases between the two ends. CDR1 is LGHDT, CDR2 YNNKEL, per germline (reference sequence). The CDR3 nucleotides read TGTGCCAGCAGGCAAAGCGACCACGTCACTGAAGCTTTCTTT. As protein: CASRQSDHVTEAFF.

A word on this clonotype: An end of the junction does not agree with germline; a read error may underlie this. The chain carries TRBV7-9 and TRBJ2-2, with D possibly matching TRBD2 (5 bases). Germline V gene lookup returns CDR1 SEHNR and CDR2 FQNEAQ (reference sequence). This CDR3 is built from 14 residues. CDR3 sequence reads: CASGLRPGDGELFF. In DNA form, the CDR3 reads TGTGCCAGCGGCTTAAGGCCCGGGGACGGGGAGCTGTTTTTT.

This clonotype was seen many times. The genes are TRBV12-3 or TRBV12-4 and TRBJ2-2; TRBD2 aligns across 9 bases. V was clipped by 5 bases and J by 1 base; unmatched bases: 8. This CDR3 comprises 17 residues. The CDR3 is CASSDLPRGGNTGELFF. CDR3 sequence (DNA): TGTGCCAGCAGTGACCTCCCGCGGGGGGGGAACACCGGGGAGCTGTTTTTT.

V is TRBV7-2 and J is TRBJ2-1, with TRBD2 matching 9 bases. This CDR3 is 12 amino acids long. V trimming: 4 bases; J trimming: 15 bases; junction bases outside the gene matches: 7. Germline CDR1 reads SGHTA; CDR2 reads FQGNSA. CDR3 in amino acids: CASSSVSGSWFF. CDR3 bases: TGTGCCAGCAGCTCCGTTAGCGGGAGTTGGTTCTTC. Together with reference TRBV7-2 and TRBJ2-1, the CDR3 gives the full variable domain: GAGVSQSPSNKVTEKGKDVELRCDPISGHTALYWYRQSLGQGLEFLIYFQGNSAPDKSGLPSDRFSAERTGGSVSTLTIQRTQQEDSAVYLCASSSVSGSWFFGPGTRLTVL.

This clonotype was counted a single time. V usage is TRBV2 and J usage is TRBJ2-4, with 9 bases matching TRBD2. Germline CDR1 is SNHLY and CDR2 is FYNNEI. This CDR3 has 16 residues. J lost 0 bases, V lost 4 bases, and 4 bases had no gene match. The CDR3 protein is CASSGLAGLAKNIQYF. The CDR3 DNA is TGTGCCAGCAGTGGGCTAGCGGGACTAGCCAAAAACATTCAGTACTTC.

This clonotype was counted a single time. The chain recombines TRBV6-8 with TRBJ2-3; D gene unclear. The CDR3 contains 17 residues. V gave up 6 bases and J gave up 0 bases, with 19 bases separating them. CDR1 and CDR2 (germline): MNHGY, SAAAGT. Here the CDR3 reads CASSHSRICSSTDTQYF. DNA for the CDR3: TGTGCCAGCAGCCACTCGCGGATCTGCTCTAGCACAGATACGCAGTATTTT.

This clonotype was recorded a few times. V usage is TRBV5-6 and J usage is TRBJ2-2; 7 bases align to TRBD1. V lost 4 bases to trimming and J lost 3 bases; unmatched junction nucleotides: 6. CDR1 and CDR2 from the germline V gene are SGHDT and YYEEEE. CDR3 length: 15 amino acids. The CDR3 loop reads CASSKGDRDTGELFF. DNA for the CDR3: TGTGCCAGCAGCAAGGGGGACAGAGACACCGGGGAGCTGTTTTTT.

This clonotype was picked up many times. The CDR3, as DNA: TGCGCCAGCAGCTTTAGCACAGATACGCAGTATTTT. Its translation: CASSFSTDTQYF. V and J are TRBV5-1 and TRBJ2-3; D unresolved. V was trimmed by 2 bases and J by 0 bases, leaving 1 base between them. The CDR3 spans 12 residues. Looked up from germline, CDR1 is SGHRS and CDR2 is YFSETQ.

This clonotype was seen a handful of times. This chain joins TRBV3-1 and TRBJ2-5; maybe TRBD2 (6 bases). CDR3 length: 17 amino acids. Between the trimmed V and J ends, which lost 4 bases and 2 bases, there was a span of 20 bases. The germline V gene has CDR1 LGHDT and CDR2 YNNKEL (reference sequence). CDR3 loop: CASSPYRGTLIQETQYF. Written as DNA, the CDR3 is TGTGCCAGCAGCCCCTACCGGGGGACCCTCATTCAAGAGACCCAGTACTTC.

This clonotype appeared a few times. The genes are TRBV5-1 and TRBJ1-6, with D uncertain. V was cut by 0 bases and J by 6 bases, with 10 bases left in between. The CDR3 is made up of 15 amino acids. Germline assignment: CDR1 SGHRS and CDR2 YFSETQ. The CDR3 is CASSLDAGANSPLHF. The CDR3 nucleotides read TGCGCCAGCAGCTTGGATGCGGGTGCTAATTCACCCCTCCACTTT.

The chain is built from TRBV3-1 and TRBJ2-5; TRBD2 agrees at 7 bases. Losses at the gene ends were 4 bases for V and 2 bases for J; bases not matched to a gene: 13. CDR1 and CDR2 from the germline V gene are LGHDT and YNNKEL (reference sequence). CDR3 length: 17 residues. CDR3 DNA sequence: TGTGCCAGCAGCCCACCTCCTGGGACTATTAAACAAGAGACCCAGTACTTC. It specifies CASSPPPGTIKQETQYF.

The chain uses TRBV5-1 and TRBJ2-3; D gene unclear. The CDR3 extends over 16 amino acids. CDR1 is SGHRS, CDR2 YFSETQ, per germline. V lost 4 bases and J 4 bases, leaving 19 bases between the germline ends. CDR3 bases: TGCGCCAGCAGCCCCGGATTTAGCTCCTGGTCAGATACGCAGTATTTT. It yields the protein CASSPGFSSWSDTQYF.

The rearrangement joins TRBV4-1 to TRBJ2-3; D possibly corresponds to TRBD2 (5 bases). Germline CDR1 and CDR2: MGHRA and YSYEKL. V gave up 1 base and J gave up 7 bases, with 12 bases separating them. The CDR3 extends over 14 amino acids. The DNA for the CDR3 is TGCGCCAGCAGCCAAGCCTTACGGGATTATACGCAGTATTTT. Translating gives CASSQALRDYTQYF.

The chain has TRBV4-1 and TRBJ2-4; maybe TRBD2 (6 bases). V lost 2 bases and J lost 0, with 20 bases in between. CDR3 length equals 19 residues. From germline, CDR1 is MGHRA and CDR2 YSYEKL. The CDR3 DNA reads TGCGCCAGCAGCCAATGGAACCTAGCCGGGAGTAAAGCCAAAAACATTCAGTACTTC. This encodes CASSQWNLAGSKAKNIQYF.

This clonotype was counted between two and nine times. The gene calls are TRBV7-2 and TRBJ2-7; 8 bases agree with TRBD2. V shed 7 bases and J 6 bases; nucleotides not matched to a gene: 14. Germline assignment: CDR1 SGHTA and CDR2 FQGNSA. The CDR3 has 15 residues. This chain's CDR3 is CASTIMGGGRPEQYF. CDR3 DNA: TGTGCCAGCACCATAATGGGTGGCGGGAGGCCCGAGCAGTACTTC.

The chain joins TRBV7-8 to TRBJ2-3; 12 bases match TRBD2. The CDR3 covers 17 residues. With 5 bases clipped from V and 4 bases from J, the junction kept 10 bases outside the gene matches. Germline CDR1 and CDR2: SGHVS and FQNEAQ. The CDR3 nucleotides read TGTGCCAGCAGCCCTAGGCTAGCGGGGGGGCTACCAGATACGCAGTATTTT. Translated: CASSPRLAGGLPDTQYF.

This clonotype has only a few counts. The chain uses TRBV5-6 and TRBJ2-6, with 10 bases identical to TRBD1. This CDR3 is built from 21 residues. The V gene's germline CDR1 is SGHDT and CDR2 YYEEEE. Germline trimming cut 1 base from V and 1 base from J; bases unmatched to any gene: 14. Written as DNA, the CDR3 is TGTGCCAGCAGCTTGAGGTTTAGCGATCGGACAGGGGGGTCTGGGGCCAACGTCCTGACTTTC. Translating gives CASSLRFSDRTGGSGANVLTF. Drawing the rest from reference TRBV5-6 and TRBJ2-6, the complete variable domain is DAGVTQSPTHLIKTRGQQVTLRCSPKSGHDTVSWYQQALGQGPQFIFQYYEEEERQRGNFPDRFSGHQFPNYSSELNVNALLLGDSALYLCASSLRFSDRTGGSGANVLTFGAGSRLTVL.

The rearrangement uses TRBV5-1 and TRBJ2-3, with 8 bases that match TRBD2. The germline V gene encodes CDR1 SGHRS and CDR2 YFSETQ. This CDR3 contains 13 residues. J was trimmed by 6 bases and V by 6 bases; bases with no gene match: 6. The CDR3 coding sequence is TGCGCCAGCAACCAAGCGGGGGTCGATACGCAGTATTTT. This translates into CASNQAGVDTQYF. Supplemented by reference TRBV5-1 and TRBJ2-3, the full variable domain reads KAGVTQTPRYLIKTRGQQVTLSCSPISGHRSVSWYQQTPGQGLQFLFEYFSETQRNKGNFPGRFSGRQFSNSRSEMNVSTLELGDSALYLCASNQAGVDTQYFGPGTRLTVL.

This sequence joins TRBV6-1 and TRBJ2-3; D is unresolved. Trimming removed 0 bases from V and 5 bases from J, with 3 bases in between. CDR3 length: 12 residues. CDR1 and CDR2 (germline): MNHNS, SASEGT. The CDR3 DNA is TGTGCCAGCAGTGAAGCTCTAGATACGCAGTATTTT. Amino acids: CASSEALDTQYF.

Concerning this clonotype: At one end the junction does not follow the germline gene, possibly because of a read error. V usage is TRBV20-1 and J usage is TRBJ2-1; D is perhaps TRBD1 (6 bases). The CDR3 contains 8 residues. CDR1 and CDR2 (germline): DFQATT, SNEGSKA (reference sequence). The CDR3 reads CRDKQGTF. The CDR3 bases are TGCAGAGACAAACAGGGTACCTTC.

This clonotype was counted many times. The CDR3 spells CATSAGASSYNEQFF. DNA of the CDR3: TGTGCCACCAGTGCGGGAGCAAGCTCCTACAATGAGCAGTTCTTC. The chain has TRBV24-1 and TRBJ2-1, with D perhaps matching TRBD2 (6 bases). Germline-derived CDR1 and CDR2 are KGHDR and SFDVKD. V was clipped by 5 bases and J by 0 bases, with 10 bases between them. The CDR3 contains 15 residues.

Turning to this clonotype: The germline gene is not matched at one end of the junction; a read error may be the cause. The V and J genes are TRBV24-1 and TRBJ2-3; weak D call: TRBD2 (5 bases). This CDR3 is built from 23 residues. CDR1 is KGHDR, CDR2 SFDVKD, per germline. The CDR3 DNA sequence: TGTGCCGCCAGTGATTTGCACAGTGCTTCTTGGCCACCTGCTCCCTGGACTTCGGATACGCAGTATTTT. Its translation is CAASDLHSASWPPAPWTSDTQYF.

The gene calls are TRBV28 and TRBJ2-7, with 7 nucleotides matching TRBD1. V lost 2 bases to trimming and J lost 2 bases; unmatched junction nucleotides: 6. Germline V CDR1 and CDR2: MDHEN, SYDVKM. The CDR3 contains 15 residues. CDR3 DNA sequence: TGTGCCAGCAGTTTAACAGGGGCCAGGCCCTACGAGCAGTACTTC. Its protein is CASSLTGARPYEQYF.